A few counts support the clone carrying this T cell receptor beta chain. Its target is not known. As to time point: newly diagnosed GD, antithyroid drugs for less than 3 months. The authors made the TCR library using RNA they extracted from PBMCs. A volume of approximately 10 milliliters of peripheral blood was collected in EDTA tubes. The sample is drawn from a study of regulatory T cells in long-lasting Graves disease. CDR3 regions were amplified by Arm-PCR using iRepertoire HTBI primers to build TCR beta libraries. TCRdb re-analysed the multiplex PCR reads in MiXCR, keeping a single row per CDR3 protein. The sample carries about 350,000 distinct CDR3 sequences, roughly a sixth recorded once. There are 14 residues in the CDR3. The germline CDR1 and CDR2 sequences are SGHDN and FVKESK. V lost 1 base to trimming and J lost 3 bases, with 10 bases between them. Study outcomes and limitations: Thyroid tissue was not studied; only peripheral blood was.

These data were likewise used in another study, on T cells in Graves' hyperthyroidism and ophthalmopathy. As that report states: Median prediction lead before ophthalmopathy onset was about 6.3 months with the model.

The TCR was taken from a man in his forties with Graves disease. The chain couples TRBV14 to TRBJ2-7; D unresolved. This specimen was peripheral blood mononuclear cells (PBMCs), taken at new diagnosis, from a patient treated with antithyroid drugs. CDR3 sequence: CASSQGGVGYEQYF. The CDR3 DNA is TGTGCCAGCAGCCAAGGGGGTGTGGGCTACGAGCAGTACTTC.